The 14 T cell receptor beta chains in this list originate from one sample, sequenced in a study of cytomegalovirus exposure and HLA in healthy donors. The PCR ran on 60 Vbeta and 13 Jbeta primers. Method: immunoSEQ multiplex PCR; TCRdb's copy keeps in-frame clones and lacks some. Counted here are approximately 220,000 clones, more than 65% occurring once; the ten biggest clones make up 1.8%. The specimen sequenced was PBMCs. These receptors were taken from a woman aged 25 to 39 in good health and CMV-seronegative.

This clone was seen a handful of times. The chain joins TRBV5-1 to TRBJ1-1; D is unclear. Germline-derived CDR1 and CDR2 are SGHRS and YFSETQ. V was pared by 4 bases and J by 6 bases, with 19 bases between. The CDR3 covers 15 residues. The chain's CDR3 is CASSPLPTDFAEAFF. CDR3 nucleotide sequence: TGCGCCAGCAGCCCCCTTCCCACAGATTTCGCTGAAGCTTTCTTT. The full variable domain, its missing parts supplied by reference TRBV5-1 and TRBJ1-1, is KAGVTQTPRYLIKTRGQQVTLSCSPISGHRSVSWYQQTPGQGLQFLFEYFSETQRNKGNFPGRFSGRQFSNSRSEMNVSTLELGDSALYLCASSPLPTDFAEAFFGQGTRLTVV.

V is TRBV27 and J is TRBJ2-1, with 9 bases fitting TRBD2. CDR1 and CDR2 (germline): MNHEY, SMNVEV (reference sequence). This CDR3 has 15 residues. The J segment lost 1 base and the V segment lost 10 bases, leaving 8 bases of the junction unmatched. The CDR3 DNA is TGTGCCACCCAGGTGGCGGGGGGGTCCTACAATGAGCAGTTCTTC. Translated: CATQVAGGSYNEQFF.

The V and J genes are TRBV7-9 and TRBJ2-2, with TRBD1 matching over 8 bases. Germline CDR1 reads SEHNR; CDR2 reads FQNEAQ (reference sequence). The CDR3 length is 14 residues. The junction had 3 bases not matched to a gene; V was cut back by 5 bases and J by 4 bases. This chain's CDR3 is CASSKTGGTGELFF. CDR3 nucleotides: TGTGCCAGCAGCAAAACAGGGGGCACCGGGGAGCTGTTTTTT.

V usage is TRBV6-5 and J usage is TRBJ1-1; no clear D gene. Between the trimmed V and J ends, which lost 5 bases and 4 bases, there was a span of 14 bases. Germline V CDR1 and CDR2: MNHEY, SVGAGI. This CDR3 contains 14 residues. The CDR3 protein is CASSQYSVGTEAFF. The CDR3, as DNA: TGTGCCAGCAGTCAATATAGCGTGGGCACTGAAGCTTTCTTT.

The rearrangement links TRBV5-4 to TRBJ2-7; 8 nucleotides agree with TRBD1. Germline values: CDR1 SGHNT, CDR2 YYREEE (reference sequence). V lost 4 bases, J lost 8 bases, and 5 bases stayed unmatched. This CDR3 spans 12 amino acids. The CDR3 DNA reads as TGTGCCAGCAGCAGGGACAGGAGACAGCAGTACTTC. Encoded protein: CASSRDRRQQYF.

This clone was observed a handful of times. The chain couples TRBV18 to TRBJ2-4, with 8 bases fitting TRBD1. V lost 0 bases and J lost 7; bases outside the gene matches: 11. CDR3 length: 17 amino acids. Germline V CDR1 and CDR2: KGHSH, LQKENI. The CDR3, as DNA: TGTGCCAGCTCACCACCGTCCAGGGGGCTATTGGGGAACATTCAGTACTTC. Translating gives CASSPPSRGLLGNIQYF.

The chain couples TRBV11-1 to TRBJ1-6; tentative D call: TRBD1 (5 bases). This CDR3 is 15 amino acids long. V was cut by 1 base and J by 7 bases, with 11 bases left in between. Per the germline V gene, CDR1 is SGHAT and CDR2 is FQDESV (reference sequence). CDR3 nucleotide sequence: TGTGCCAGCAGCTTAGACTCGACAGACAATTCACCCCTCCACTTT. Residues: CASSLDSTDNSPLHF.

In its sample, this clone was seen a few times. The chain uses TRBV18 and TRBJ2-1; 8 positions agree with TRBD2. Trimming cost V 1 base and J 10 bases; bases outside gene matches: 3. The CDR3 is 13 amino acids. Germline V gives CDR1 KGHSH, CDR2 LQKENI. CDR3 DNA: TGTGCCAGCTCACCACAGCGGGAGAAGGAGCAGTTCTTC. This translates into CASSPQREKEQFF.

The J gene is TRBJ2-5, the V gene TRBV6-1; 8 nucleotides line up with TRBD1. The V gene end was trimmed by 7 bases and the J gene end by 5 bases; junction bases not matched to a gene: 6. This CDR3 has 13 residues. The V gene's germline CDR1 is MNHNS and CDR2 SASEGT. The CDR3 sequence: CASTGQGGETQYF. In nucleotides, the CDR3 is TGTGCCAGCACAGGACAGGGTGGCGAGACCCAGTACTTC.

The V and J genes are TRBV30 and TRBJ2-3; TRBD1 might be the D (6 bases). The V end lost 4 bases, the J end lost 6 bases, and 14 bases lay between the germline ends. The germline V gene has CDR1 GTSNPN and CDR2 SVGIG (reference sequence). This CDR3 contains 13 residues. This chain's CDR3 is CAWITGYTDTQYF. CDR3 bases: TGTGCCTGGATTACAGGGTACACGGATACGCAGTATTTT.

The sample holds a few counts of this clone. J is TRBJ1-3 and V is TRBV30; maybe TRBD1 (5 bases). The CDR3 is 12 amino acids. Germline-derived CDR1 and CDR2 are GTSNPN and SVGIG (reference sequence). V was pared by 0 bases and J by 7 bases, with 7 bases between. CDR3 residues: CAWSVRGNTIYF. CDR3 DNA sequence: TGTGCCTGGAGTGTACGGGGGAACACCATATATTTT.

The V call is TRBV30, the J call TRBJ1-2; D is perhaps TRBD1 (6 bases). Per the germline V gene, CDR1 is GTSNPN and CDR2 is SVGIG (reference sequence). The CDR3 length is 14 residues. Deletions cut 1 base from V and 4 bases from J, with 13 bases between. This CDR3 is CAWSADRTRYGYTF. CDR3 in DNA: TGTGCCTGGAGTGCTGACAGGACCCGCTATGGCTACACCTTC.

V usage is TRBV11-2 and J usage is TRBJ1-1; perhaps TRBD1 as D (5 bases). The length of the CDR3 is 17 residues. Between the trimmed V and J ends, which lost 3 bases and 0 bases, there was a span of 17 bases. Germline loops: CDR1 SGHAT, CDR2 FQNNGV. CDR3 DNA sequence: TGTGCCAGCAGCTTCCCCCCAGCAGGGCGTATGAACACTGAAGCTTTCTTT. Protein sequence: CASSFPPAGRMNTEAFF.

The chain carries TRBV30 and TRBJ2-5, with D possibly matching TRBD2 (6 bases). This CDR3 is 13 amino acids long. V was cut by 0 bases and J by 5 bases, with 10 bases left in between. CDR1 is GTSNPN and CDR2 is SVGIG in the germline V gene (reference sequence). Here the CDR3 reads CAWSVGGDETQYF. In nucleotides, the CDR3 is TGTGCCTGGAGTGTAGGAGGGGATGAGACCCAGTACTTC.